This T cell receptor beta chain came from a study of blood T cell repertoires in COVID-19. Study overall: The origin of the acute and convalescent COVID-19 samples was the United States, Italy and Spain. Nucleic acid was either cDNA or gDNA, and it came from T cells, B-cell-depleted T cells, or PBMCs.

Original handling: Amplification of reference gene primers was used by the study to estimate nucleated cell counts. TCRdb's copy holds only in-frame clones and misses some; the assay was immunoSEQ multiplex PCR. That table furnishes V, J and clone size, whereas the DNA furnished D and trimming. The table lists 100,000 or so clones, around 86% of them singletons. The sequenced material came from peripheral blood. This receptor was taken from a man between 45 and 60 years old with acute or convalescent COVID-19.

The CDR3 bases are TGTGCCAGTAGTCAACGGGACAGACCTCTCTATGGCTACACCTTC. This gives the protein CASSQRDRPLYGYTF. This chain uses TRBV19 with TRBJ1-2; TRBD1 agrees at 7 bases. V lost 5 bases, J lost 4 bases, and 10 bases stayed unmatched. The CDR3 is made up of 15 amino acids. Germline-derived CDR1 and CDR2 are LNHDA and SQIVND (reference sequence).